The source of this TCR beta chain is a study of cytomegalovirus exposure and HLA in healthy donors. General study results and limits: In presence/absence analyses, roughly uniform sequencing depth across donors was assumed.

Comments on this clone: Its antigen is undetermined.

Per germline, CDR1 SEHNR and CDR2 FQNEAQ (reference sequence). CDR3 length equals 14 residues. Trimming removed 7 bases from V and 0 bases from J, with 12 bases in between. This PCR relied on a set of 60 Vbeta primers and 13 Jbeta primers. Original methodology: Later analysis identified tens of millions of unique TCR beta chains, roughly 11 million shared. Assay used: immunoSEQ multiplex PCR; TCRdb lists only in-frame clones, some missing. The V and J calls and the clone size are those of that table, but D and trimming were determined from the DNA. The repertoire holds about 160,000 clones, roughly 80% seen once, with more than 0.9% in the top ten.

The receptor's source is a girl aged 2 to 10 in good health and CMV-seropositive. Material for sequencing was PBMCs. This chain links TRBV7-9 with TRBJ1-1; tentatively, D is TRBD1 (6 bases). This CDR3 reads CASTFGQMNTEAFF. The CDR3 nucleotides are TGTGCCAGCACCTTTGGACAGATGAACACTGAAGCTTTCTTT.